Each of the 18 T cell receptor delta chains below was sequenced from the same sample in a study of γδ T cells in repeated Plasmodium falciparum infection. TCRdb reprocessed the multiplex PCR reads using CATT. The table includes some 100,000 delta-chain clones, around 1.4% detected once. Bulk repertoires came from Vgamma9/Vdelta2+ or Vdelta2-negative gammadelta T cells flow-sorted from PBMC. The sequenced sample consisted of gamma-delta T cells from blood. These receptors all come from a pool of human donors (malaria-infected and uninfected, not separated).

This clone was observed many times. Germline is not matched at one junction end, which may reflect a read error. The same CDR3 can be traced to other DNA sequences in this sample. The chain carries TRDV1 and TRDJ2; D unresolved. Germline V gene sequence: CDR1 TSWWSYY, CDR2 QGS. The CDR3 consists of 19 residues. CDR3 in DNA: TGTGCTCTTGGGGGGCTACGAGCCAGCACCCTAACCCTGACAGCACAACTTTTCTTT. As protein: CALGGLRASTLTLTAQLFF.

To note about this clone: TCRdb's protein for this DNA is that of a much larger clone and differs from the translation at residue 5, likely a read error; the protein shown is the DNA translation. The gene calls are TRDV1 and TRDJ1; D is uncertain. The J gene, missing from TCRdb, was assigned here through DNA to germline matching. The germline V gene has CDR1 TSWWSYY and CDR2 QGS. Trimming took off 5 bases at V and 0 bases at J, with 31 bases between the two ends. The CDR3 length is 21 residues. CDR3 amino acids: CALGYIPLSIGRTGYTDKLIF. CDR3 nucleotide sequence: TGTGCTCTTGGGTACATTCCACTATCTATTGGCCGAACGGGGTACACCGATAAACTCATCTTT.

This clone was seen many times. This likely came from a read error, as a far larger clone is one base away. This CDR3 is also generated by other DNA sequences in the sample. The chain carries TRDV2 and TRDJ1, with 7 bases that match TRDD3. TCRdb supplies no J gene; here it was assigned by aligning the nucleotide sequence to germline. The CDR3 is 21 residues long. Germline V gene lookup returns CDR1 GEAIGNYY and CDR2 EKD. V was pared by 0 bases and J by 2 bases, with 23 bases of the junction left unmatched. CDR3 nucleotide sequence: TGTGCCTGTGACACCGTGAAGGCTAGTCCTGGGGGGTACAAAGAAACCGATAAACTCATCTTT. Translated: CACDTVKASPGGYKETDKLIF.

As for this clone: This may be a read error: a much more frequent sequence differs by one nucleotide. The chain is built from TRDV1 and TRDJ1; TRDD3 is a possible D gene (5 bases). Trimming took off 2 bases at V and 1 base at J, with 17 bases between the two ends. CDR1 is TSWWSYY, CDR2 QGS, per germline. The CDR3 totals 17 residues. The CDR3 loop reads CALGESGGPSSTDKLIF. The CDR3 DNA reads TGTGCTCTTGGGGAATCCGGGGGTCCCTCCAGCACCGATAAACTCATCTTT.

In this sample, this clone turned up a few times. One base separates it from a far larger clone, so it is likely a read error. Other DNA sequences in the same sample also yield this CDR3. This chain connects TRDV3 to TRDJ1; TRDD3 is a possible D gene (5 bases). There are 16 residues in the CDR3. CDR1 is TVYSNPD, CDR2 GDNSRS, per germline (reference sequence). The CDR3 is CASSGGLPSYTDKLIF. CDR3 nucleotides: TGTGCCTCCTCCGGGGGGTTACCGTCGTACACCGATAAACTCATCTTC.

This clone was seen more than once but under ten times. A read error likely explains this, since a far larger clone differs by one base. The sample holds other DNA sequences that translate to the same CDR3. The V gene is TRDV2, the J gene TRDJ1; D gene unclear. TCRdb does not report a J gene; here it was assigned by matching the DNA to germline references. CDR1 is GEAIGNYY, CDR2 EKD, per germline. CDR3 length: 13 amino acids. The CDR3 loop is CACDTAEGDKLIF. The CDR3, as DNA: TGCGCCTGTGACACCGCCGAGGGCGATAAACTCATCTTT.

On this clone itself: The TCRdb protein, from a much larger clone, departs from this DNA's translation at residue 3, likely by read error; the protein shown derives from the DNA. The chain uses TRDV1 and TRDJ2, with 8 bases fitting TRDD3. As TCRdb names no J gene, one was assigned here on the basis of a DNA match to germline. J lost 5 bases, V lost 10 bases, and 15 bases had no gene match. The CDR3 contains 16 residues. In germline, CDR1 is TSWWSYY, CDR2 QGS. Here the CDR3 DNA reads TGTGCTCGTGGCTGGGGGACCCCTTGGACCACAGCACAACTCTTCTTT. This translates into CARGWGTPWTTAQLFF.

With respect to this clone: It is likely a read error: a sequence one base away is far more abundant. The identical CDR3 is also encoded by other nucleotide sequences in the sample. The CDR3 protein is CAFTGGTMKYTDKLIF. In nucleotides, the CDR3 is TGTGCATTCACGGGCGGGACGATGAAGTACACCGATAAACTCATCTTT. The rearrangement joins TRDV3 to TRDJ1; unclear D gene. As TCRdb names no J gene, one was assigned here on the basis of a DNA match to germline. CDR3 length: 16 residues. CDR1 is TVYSNPD and CDR2 is GDNSRS in the germline V gene (reference sequence).

This clone has a count of ten or more. This sequence is one base from a far larger clone and is likely a read error. Other nucleotide sequences in the sample specify the same CDR3. A V gene of TRDV1 was called, but no J gene was assigned; the D segment call TRDD3 is taken from the table without a DNA check. The CDR3 is 22 amino acids. Germline assignment: CDR1 TSWWSYY and CDR2 QGS. CDR3 nucleotides: TGTGCTCTTGGGGAACGCGCCAACAGGTCCAACTGGGGCCGATGCTTCACCGATAAGCTCATCTTT. Translation: CALGERANRSNWGRCFTDKLIF.

Comment on this clone: A far larger clone is just one base off, so this is likely a read error. Other DNA sequences in the same sample also yield this CDR3. The chain combines TRDV2 with TRDJ1; D is unclear. The J gene, not given by TCRdb, was assigned here from a germline match of the nucleotide sequence. Germline-derived CDR1 and CDR2 are GEAIGNYY and EKD. This CDR3 is built from 20 residues. As DNA, the CDR3 is TGTGCCTGTGACACCGTCCCCCAGCCCGCCACCGCCGCGTACACTGATAAACTCATCTTT. Translation: CACDTVPQPATAAYTDKLIF.

This clone is classed as medium-sized (0.01 to 0.1%). The V and J genes are TRDV1 and TRDJ1; D not resolved. The CDR3 contains 19 residues. The germline gives CDR1 TSWWSYY, CDR2 QGS. Trimming left V 0 bases short and J 1 base short, with 21 bases between. CDR3 residues: CALGELLGGRTLVTDKLIF. CDR3 DNA sequence: TGTGCTCTTGGGGAACTATTGGGAGGTAGGACCCTCGTCACCGATAAACTCATCTTT.

This clone was counted a few times. TCRdb pairs this DNA with a much larger clone's protein that differs at residue 3, likely a read error; the protein shown was translated from the DNA. The genes are TRDV2 and TRDJ1; 10 nucleotides line up with TRDD3. Matching the DNA to germline supplied the J gene, which TCRdb does not give. The CDR3 loop spans 25 amino acids. The germline CDR1 and CDR2 sequences are GEAIGNYY and EKD. This chain's CDR3 is CAYDTVGLGGYAANRVSETTDKLIF. The CDR3 bases are TGTGCCTATGACACCGTCGGTCTGGGGGGATACGCGGCGAACCGCGTATCCGAGACCACCGATAAACTCATCTTT.

Notes on this clone: TCRdb has a much larger clone's protein, which differs at residue 11 from the translation of this DNA, likely because of a read error; what is shown is the protein translated from the DNA. J is TRDJ1 and V is TRDV1, with a weak D call TRDD2 (5 bases). CDR1 TSWWSYY and CDR2 QGS come from the germline V gene. The CDR3 is 13 residues long. This CDR3 reads CALGSPFSDKHIF. As DNA, the CDR3 is TGTGCTCTTGGGTCCCCCTTCTCCGATAAACACATCTTT.

This clone was seen a few times. The J gene is TRDJ4; the V gene was not called; TRDD3 reflects the table's D call only, with no check against the DNA. This CDR3 region has 22 residues. The CDR3 spells CALGELPPNRHWGIRTTRPLIF. The DNA for the CDR3 is TGTGCTCTTGGGGAACTACCCCCCAACCGCCACTGGGGGATACGTACCACCAGACCCCTGATCTTT.

This clone was observed a few times. The protein given by TCRdb reflects a much larger clone and differs at residue 6 from this DNA's translation, likely from a read error; the protein shown is the DNA's translation. J is TRDJ1 and V is TRDV1; D gene ambiguous. The J gene comes from matching the DNA to germline here; TCRdb lacks it. Trimming took 2 bases from V and 5 from J, leaving 15 bases between them. Per germline, CDR1 TSWWSYY and CDR2 QGS. CDR3 length: 15 residues. CDR3 DNA sequence: TGTGCTCTTGGGGAAGCGGTAGTCCGCTCAGATAAACTCATCTTT. Its protein is CALGEAVVRSDKLIF.

In its sample, this clone was seen a few times. A single base is all that separates this from a far larger clone, so a read error is likely. Different DNA sequences within this sample yield the same CDR3. The gene calls are TRDV2 and TRDJ3; 13 bases match TRDD3. The J gene is not listed in TCRdb, so it was assigned here from a DNA match to germline. Germline V lookup: CDR1 GEAIGNYY, CDR2 EKD. The CDR3 is 19 amino acids. The CDR3: CACDKVLGDTTWDTRQMFF. The DNA of the CDR3 is TGTGCCTGTGACAAAGTACTGGGGGATACGACCTGGGACACCCGGCAGATGTTTTTC.

Remarks on this clone: The TCRdb protein, from a much larger clone, departs from this DNA's translation at residue 3, likely by read error; the protein shown derives from the DNA. The genes are TRDV2 and TRDJ1; 10 positions match TRDD3. In the absence of a J gene in TCRdb, the DNA was matched to germline to assign it here. CDR3 length equals 14 residues. The germline V gene has CDR1 GEAIGNYY and CDR2 EKD. CDR3 DNA: TGTGCCCGTGACACCGGGGGATACGCCGATAAACTCATCTTT. This codes for CARDTGGYADKLIF.

With regard to this clone: This likely reflects a read error, since a far larger clone is one base away. This sample also contains other DNA sequences that code for the same CDR3. V usage is TRDV2 and J usage is TRDJ3; 9 nucleotides align to TRDD3. Assignment of the J gene here rests on matching the DNA to germline, because TCRdb gives none. This CDR3 has 19 amino acids. In germline, CDR1 is GEAIGNYY, CDR2 EKD. The CDR3 region has the DNA TGTGCCTGCGACACCAAGGACTGGGGGAGCTCCTGGGACACCCGACAGATGTTTTTC. Translated: CACDTKDWGSSWDTRQMFF.